This passage covers 32 T cell receptor beta chains from one sample sequenced in a study of blood T cell repertoires in COVID-19. Sequencing was performed with immunoSEQ multiplex PCR; in TCRdb, only in-frame clones are kept and a portion is missing. The data hold under 350,000 clones, with around 90% observed a single time. The sequenced sample consisted of peripheral blood. All receptors come from a man aged 50-59 years with acute or convalescent COVID-19.

The chain carries TRBV3-1 (or the pseudogene TRBV3-2) and TRBJ1-2, with TRBD1 as a possible D gene (5 bases). The CDR3 length is 16 residues. Germline lookup yields CDR1 LGHDT and CDR2 YNNKEL (reference sequence). Trimming took 1 base from V and 9 from J, leaving 21 bases between them. CDR3 sequence reads: CASSQGGRAGRVSYTF. The CDR3 nucleotides are TGTGCCAGCAGCCAAGGGGGCAGGGCCGGGAGGGTGAGCTACACCTTC.

The rearrangement joins TRBV7-9 to TRBJ2-7, with D perhaps TRBD1 (6 bases). The CDR3 contains 14 residues. Germline-derived CDR1 and CDR2 are SEHNR and FQNEAQ (reference sequence). V was cut by 1 base and J by 5 bases, with 12 bases left in between. DNA for the CDR3: TGTGCCAGCAGCTTAGAGGGCAGGGGCCACGAGCAGTACTTC. Translation gives CASSLEGRGHEQYF.

The chain has TRBV18 and TRBJ1-6; unclear D gene. The CDR3 length is 13 residues. Trimming stripped 4 bases from V and 7 bases from J, with 8 bases between. From germline, CDR1 is KGHSH and CDR2 LQKENI. The CDR3 sequence: CASSLGRNSPLHF. CDR3 sequence (DNA): TGTGCCAGCTCACTCGGTCGGAATTCACCCCTCCACTTT. Using reference TRBV18 and TRBJ1-6 for the parts outside the CDR3, the full variable domain is NAGVMQNPRHLVRRRGQEARLRCSPMKGHSHVYWYRQLPEEGLKFMVYLQKENIIDESGMPKERFSAEFPKEGPSILRIQQVVRGDSAAYFCASSLGRNSPLHFGNGTRLTVT.

The rearrangement uses TRBV19 and TRBJ1-4, with a possible D match to TRBD1 (6 bases). The CDR3 has 16 residues. V was clipped by 5 bases and J by 5 bases, with 18 bases between them. Germline V CDR1 and CDR2: LNHDA, SQIVND (reference sequence). CDR3 bases: TGTGCCAGTAGTTCAACAAGGACAGTTTTAAATGAAAAACTGTTTTTT. It specifies CASSSTRTVLNEKLFF.

There are a few counts of this clone. The rearrangement links TRBV6-5 to TRBJ1-1; 7 nucleotides agree with TRBD1. Germline CDR1 is MNHEY and CDR2 is SVGAGI. The V segment lost 4 bases and the J segment 6 bases; nucleotides outside the gene matches: 11. This CDR3 comprises 15 residues. In DNA form, the CDR3 reads TGTGCCAGCAGTTCCGAGGGGGCCTTTAGGGCTGAAGCTTTCTTT. Translated: CASSSEGAFRAEAFF.

The table lists this clone with a few counts. This sequence joins TRBV2 and TRBJ1-1, with D unclear. V was pared by 6 bases and J by 8 bases, with 19 bases between. In germline, CDR1 is SNHLY, CDR2 FYNNEI. This CDR3 has 14 amino acids. The CDR3 sequence: CASSLNEQTPEAFF. The CDR3 DNA is TGTGCCAGCAGCTTAAACGAACAGACGCCCGAAGCTTTCTTT.

The rearrangement joins TRBV19 to TRBJ2-2, with 9 bases that match TRBD1. V lost 6 bases to trimming and J lost 3 bases; unmatched junction nucleotides: 5. This CDR3 has 15 residues. The germline gives CDR1 LNHDA, CDR2 SQIVND (reference sequence). In DNA, the CDR3 is TGTGCCAGTAGGGACAGGGGCTCGTACACCGGGGAGCTGTTTTTT. Its protein product is CASRDRGSYTGELFF.

Comments on this clone: Sequence at one end of the junction differs from germline and may be a read error. The rearrangement joins TRBV11-2 to TRBJ2-5, with no clear D. Germline V gene lookup returns CDR1 SGHAT and CDR2 FQNNGV. The CDR3 covers 15 residues. CDR3 region: CASSLDRGSQEAQYF. In DNA form, the CDR3 reads TGTGCCAGCAGCTTAGATCGTGGCAGCCAAGAGGCCCAGTACTTC.

This chain connects TRBV11-3 to TRBJ2-5, with D tentatively TRBD1 (7 bases). V shed 3 bases and J shed 5 bases, with 19 bases lying between them. The CDR3 covers 16 residues. Germline-derived CDR1 and CDR2 are SGHNT and YENEEA. The CDR3 bases are TGTGCCAGCAGCTTGGGAGGCCAGGGGGAACGGGAGACCCAGTACTTC. It codes for CASSLGGQGERETQYF.

The rearrangement joins TRBV20-1 to TRBJ1-2; D gene ambiguous. Trimming removed 3 bases from V and 5 bases from J, with 7 bases in between. Germline V gene lookup returns CDR1 DFQATT and CDR2 SNEGSKA (reference sequence). The CDR3 is 11 residues long. The DNA of the CDR3 is TGCAGTGCTAGCGGTCCTTATGGCTACACCTTC. Translation: CSASGPYGYTF.

This clone was observed once. The chain combines TRBV7-2 with TRBJ2-7; D unresolved. Germline values: CDR1 SGHTA, CDR2 FQGNSA. Trimming removed 3 bases at V and 2 bases at J, with 8 bases between. This CDR3 has 13 amino acids. The CDR3: CASSFTPAYEQYF. Here the CDR3 DNA reads TGTGCCAGCAGCTTTACTCCGGCCTACGAGCAGTACTTC.

This clone appeared once. The chain joins TRBV6-5 to TRBJ1-1; D is perhaps TRBD1 (5 bases). CDR3 length equals 15 residues. Germline lookup yields CDR1 MNHEY and CDR2 SVGAGI. V was cut by 5 bases and J by 4 bases, with 17 bases left in between. This CDR3 is CASSTLPDTITEAFF. The CDR3 DNA sequence: TGTGCCAGCAGTACCCTGCCGGACACAATCACTGAAGCTTTCTTT.

The chain carries TRBV7-3 and TRBJ1-6; a weak D match, TRBD1 (6 bases). With 11 bases removed from V and 3 bases from J, the gap between germline ends came to 11 bases. Germline CDR1 is SGHTA and CDR2 is FQGTGA. This CDR3 spans 13 amino acids. The CDR3 DNA reads TGTGCCTCCGGACAGCGCTATAATTCACCCCTCCACTTT. As protein: CASGQRYNSPLHF.

The chain combines TRBV19 with TRBJ1-5; 10 nucleotides line up with TRBD1. Looked up from germline, CDR1 is LNHDA and CDR2 is SQIVND (reference sequence). Trimming cost V 1 base and J 7 bases; bases outside gene matches: 7. The CDR3 runs 16 residues. This CDR3 reads CASSIGWGDRGQPQHF. The CDR3 coding sequence is TGTGCCAGTAGTATAGGTTGGGGGGACAGGGGACAGCCCCAGCATTTT.

The chain couples TRBV5-1 to TRBJ2-7, with 7 bases aligning to TRBD1. The CDR3 runs 13 residues. The germline gives CDR1 SGHRS, CDR2 YFSETQ. With V trimmed by 3 bases and J by 3 bases, 3 bases remained unmatched. The CDR3 DNA reads TGCGCCAGCAGCTCCCCAGGGGGCTACGAGCAGTACTTC. Its protein product is CASSSPGGYEQYF.

The chain joins TRBV25-1 to TRBJ1-1; D unresolved. The CDR3 runs 11 residues. The V and J ends lost 7 bases and 3 bases respectively, with 6 bases between them. Germline V gene data show CDR1 as MGHDK and CDR2 as SYGVNS. CDR3 residues: CASKEDTEAFF. The CDR3 coding sequence is TGTGCCAGCAAAGAGGACACTGAAGCTTTCTTT.

CDR3 in amino acids: CASSLREGNQPQHF. CDR3 coding DNA: TGTGCCAGCAGTTTACGGGAGGGCAATCAGCCCCAGCATTTT. The chain recombines TRBV27 with TRBJ1-5, with D uncertain. The CDR3 spans 14 residues. The ends were cut back, 2 bases at V and 2 bases at J, with 7 bases in the middle. CDR1 and CDR2 from the germline V gene are MNHEY and SMNVEV (reference sequence).

The V and J genes are TRBV6-6 and TRBJ1-1, with TRBD1 matching over 7 bases. J lost 1 base, V lost 2 bases, and 7 bases had no gene match. This CDR3 is 16 amino acids long. Germline lookup yields CDR1 MNHNY and CDR2 SVGAGI (reference sequence). CDR3 sequence (DNA): TGTGCCAGCAGTTACCGCCGCGGGACAGCGAACACTGAAGCTTTCTTT. Translation gives CASSYRRGTANTEAFF.

The rearrangement uses TRBV4-1 and TRBJ1-3; tentatively, D is TRBD1 (5 bases). V was cut by 0 bases and J by 0 bases, with 21 bases left in between. This CDR3 is 20 amino acids long. Germline V lookup: CDR1 MGHRA, CDR2 YSYEKL. CDR3 in amino acids: CASSQDPQGSLRFSGNTIYF. The CDR3 DNA is TGCGCCAGCAGCCAAGACCCCCAGGGCTCTCTGCGCTTCTCTGGAAACACCATATATTTT.

The rearrangement uses TRBV19 and TRBJ1-1; 12 nucleotides line up with TRBD1. Trimming cost V 1 base and J 2 bases; bases outside gene matches: 5. CDR3 length: 17 residues. Germline V gene sequence: CDR1 LNHDA, CDR2 SQIVND (reference sequence). CDR3 sequence: CASSIVGTGGYNTEAFF. The CDR3 DNA sequence: TGTGCCAGTAGTATAGTAGGGACAGGGGGCTATAACACTGAAGCTTTCTTT.

The chain has TRBV11-3 and TRBJ2-5, with a tentative D call TRBD2 (7 bases). Trimming removed 3 bases at V and 6 bases at J, with 17 bases between. The germline V gene has CDR1 SGHNT and CDR2 YENEEA. The CDR3 spans 15 residues. Here the CDR3 DNA reads TGTGCCAGCAGCTTGGGAGGGGACACGGAAAAGACCCAGTACTTC. This translates into CASSLGGDTEKTQYF.

The rearrangement uses TRBV7-9 and TRBJ1-6; the D is unclear. The CDR3 spans 14 residues. Germline V CDR1 and CDR2: SEHNR, FQNEAQ (reference sequence). The V end lost 0 bases, the J end lost 10 bases, and 10 bases lay between the germline ends. In DNA, the CDR3 is TGTGCCAGCAGCTTAGCCTTGAGGGAGTCACCCCTCCACTTT. As protein: CASSLALRESPLHF.

The chain joins TRBV5-1 to TRBJ2-1; D unresolved. Trimming pared 0 bases from V and 6 bases from J, leaving 7 bases between. CDR1 SGHRS and CDR2 YFSETQ come from the germline V gene. The CDR3 has 13 residues. The CDR3 protein is CASSLAPSNEQFF. The CDR3 DNA reads TGCGCCAGCAGCTTGGCCCCTAGCAATGAGCAGTTCTTC.

The chain links TRBV6-2 or TRBV6-3 to TRBJ2-7; 7 nucleotides match TRBD1. V gave up 6 bases and J gave up 6 bases; unmatched junction bases: 17. The germline gives CDR1 MNHEY, CDR2 SVGEGT. This CDR3 has 16 amino acids. The CDR3 reads CASSLHGLGTASEQYF. The CDR3 DNA is TGTGCCAGCAGCCTACATGGCCTTGGGACAGCCTCCGAGCAGTACTTC.

The sample holds a few counts of this clone. The J gene is TRBJ1-1, the V gene TRBV5-1; D is unresolved. V dropped 3 bases and J dropped 4 bases, with 10 bases sitting between them. Looked up from germline, CDR1 is SGHRS and CDR2 is YFSETQ. CDR3 length equals 13 residues. The CDR3 sequence: CASSSMGSTEAFF. In DNA form, the CDR3 reads TGCGCCAGCAGCTCAATGGGGAGCACTGAAGCTTTCTTT.

V gene TRBV27 combines with J gene TRBJ2-6, with 10 positions matching TRBD2. Germline values: CDR1 MNHEY, CDR2 SMNVEV (reference sequence). The CDR3 covers 18 residues. V trimming: 3 bases; J trimming: 0 bases; junction bases outside the gene matches: 5. The CDR3 region is CASSFLAGAPSGANVLTF. CDR3 in DNA: TGTGCCAGCAGTTTTCTAGCGGGGGCCCCCTCTGGGGCCAACGTCCTGACTTTC.

The chain couples TRBV7-2 to TRBJ2-1, with TRBD2 as a possible D gene (6 bases). The CDR3 covers 16 residues. Trimming pared 1 base from V and 0 bases from J, leaving 10 bases between. Looked up from germline, CDR1 is SGHTA and CDR2 is FQGNSA. In DNA form, the CDR3 reads TGTGCCAGCAGCTTAGGGGCGGGAAGCTCCTACAATGAGCAGTTCTTC. Amino acid sequence: CASSLGAGSSYNEQFF.

With regard to this clone: The same CDR3 can be traced to other DNA sequences in this sample. This sequence joins TRBV2 and TRBJ2-7, with 8 bases identical to TRBD1. The germline V gene encodes CDR1 SNHLY and CDR2 FYNNEI. The CDR3 is made up of 13 amino acids. V was pared by 7 bases and J by 3 bases, with 5 bases of the junction left unmatched. The CDR3 DNA sequence: TGTGCCAGCACAGGGGGCTTGCGCTACGAGCAGTACTTC. This gives the protein CASTGGLRYEQYF.

V and J are TRBV29-1 and TRBJ2-2, with 7 bases lining up with TRBD1. V lost 5 bases and J lost 1; bases outside the gene matches: 4. The germline V gene encodes CDR1 SQVTM and CDR2 ANQGSEA. CDR3 length: 14 amino acids. DNA for the CDR3: TGCAGCGTTCCGAGACAGGGGAACACCGGGGAGCTGTTTTTT. Protein product: CSVPRQGNTGELFF.

The chain uses TRBV27 and TRBJ2-3, with TRBD2 identical over 9 bases. J lost 6 bases, V lost 0 bases, and 16 bases had no gene match. Per the germline V gene, CDR1 is MNHEY and CDR2 is SMNVEV (reference sequence). This CDR3 is 19 amino acids long. CDR3 residues: CASSLSFFRWRGGLDTQYF. The CDR3 DNA follows: TGTGCCAGCAGTTTATCTTTTTTTCGTTGGCGGGGGGGCCTGGATACGCAGTATTTT.

V usage is TRBV6-5 and J usage is TRBJ1-6, with D possibly TRBD1 on 5 matching bases. The germline gives CDR1 MNHEY, CDR2 SVGAGI. The ends were cut back, 0 bases at V and 9 bases at J, with 12 bases in the middle. This CDR3 is built from 15 residues. The CDR3 reads CASSYSGQGSSPLHF. The CDR3 coding sequence is TGTGCCAGCAGTTACTCCGGGCAGGGCAGTTCACCCCTCCACTTT.

The V and J genes are TRBV4-2 and TRBJ2-7; D is perhaps TRBD1 (6 bases). Deletions cut 3 bases from V and 5 bases from J, with 14 bases between. Germline CDR1 reads LGHNA; CDR2 reads YNFKEQ. The CDR3 sequence is 14 residues long. Here the CDR3 reads CASSHPRGWDEQYF. Here the CDR3 DNA reads TGTGCCAGCAGCCACCCAAGGGGGTGGGACGAGCAGTACTTC.